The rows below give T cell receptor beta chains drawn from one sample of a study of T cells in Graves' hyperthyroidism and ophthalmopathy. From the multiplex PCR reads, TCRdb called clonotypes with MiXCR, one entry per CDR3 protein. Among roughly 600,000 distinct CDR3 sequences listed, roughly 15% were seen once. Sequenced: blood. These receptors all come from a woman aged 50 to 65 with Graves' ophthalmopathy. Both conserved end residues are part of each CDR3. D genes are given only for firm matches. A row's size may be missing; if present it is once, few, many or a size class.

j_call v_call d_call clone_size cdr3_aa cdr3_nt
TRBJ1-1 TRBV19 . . CASSGGRGDGTEAFF TGTGCCAGTAGTGGGGGCAGGGGAGATGGCACTGAAGCTTTCTTT
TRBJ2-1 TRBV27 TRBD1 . CASSSPVGQGIWEQFF TGTGCCAGCAGTTCCCCCGTGGGACAGGGCATATGGGAGCAGTTCTTC
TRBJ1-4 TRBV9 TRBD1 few CASSATGNLEKLFF TGTGCCAGCAGCGCGACAGGGAATCTTGAAAAACTGTTTTTT
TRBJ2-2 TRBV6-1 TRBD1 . CASRDRGFTGELFF TGTGCCAGCCGGGACAGGGGGTTCACCGGGGAGCTGTTTTTT
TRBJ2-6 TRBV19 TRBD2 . CASSIGWTSGSGANVLTF TGTGCCAGTAGTATAGGATGGACTAGCGGCTCTGGGGCCAACGTCCTGACTTTC
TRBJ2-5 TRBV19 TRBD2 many CASSIHLGRGRKETQYF TGTGCCAGTAGTATCCACCTTGGTCGCGGGAGAAAGGAGACCCAGTACTTC
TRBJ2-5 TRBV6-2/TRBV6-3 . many CASSYSGSQETQYF TGTGCCAGCAGTTACTCGGGCAGCCAAGAGACCCAGTACTTC
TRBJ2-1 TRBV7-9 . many CASSPNSPHNYNEQFF TGTGCCAGCAGCCCGAACAGCCCTCATAATTACAATGAGCAGTTCTTC
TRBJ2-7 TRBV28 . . CASREGRYEQYF TGTGCCAGCAGGGAGGGGAGGTACGAGCAGTACTTC
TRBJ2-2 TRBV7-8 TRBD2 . CASSDSGTSGSTGELFF TGTGCCAGCAGCGACTCCGGGACTAGCGGGAGTACCGGGGAGCTGTTTTTT
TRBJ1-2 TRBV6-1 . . CASSSRTSLGYGYTF TGTGCCAGCAGTTCCCGTACAAGTCTGGGCTATGGCTACACCTTC
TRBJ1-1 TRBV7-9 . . CASSRDFTEAFF TGTGCCAGCAGCCGGGACTTCACTGAAGCTTTCTTT
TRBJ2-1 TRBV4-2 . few CASSQGDTGIHNEQFF TGTGCCAGCAGCCAGGGGGACACCGGGATCCACAATGAGCAGTTCTTC
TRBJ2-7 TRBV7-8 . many CASSLEVDSFYEQYF TGTGCCAGCAGCTTGGAGGTAGACAGCTTCTACGAGCAGTACTTC
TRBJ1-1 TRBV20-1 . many CSAREVRFGAGNTEAFF TGCAGTGCTAGAGAGGTTCGGTTTGGCGCGGGGAACACTGAAGCTTTCTTT
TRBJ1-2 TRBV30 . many CAWSSGARKGYTF TGTGCCTGGAGCTCCGGGGCCCGGAAAGGCTACACCTTC
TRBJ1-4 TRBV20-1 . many CSASKGAKANEKLFF TGCAGTGCCAGCAAGGGAGCGAAGGCTAATGAAAAACTGTTTTTT
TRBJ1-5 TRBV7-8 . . CASSLSPGDQPQHF TGTGCCAGCAGCTTAAGTCCAGGGGATCAGCCCCAGCATTTT
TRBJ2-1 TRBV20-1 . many CSASTGVYNEQFF TGCAGTGCTTCGACCGGGGTCTACAATGAGCAGTTCTTC
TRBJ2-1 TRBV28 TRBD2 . CASSTYPGLAETSNEQFF TGTGCCAGCAGTACATATCCGGGACTAGCGGAAACCTCCAATGAGCAGTTCTTC
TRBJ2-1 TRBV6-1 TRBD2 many CASSAPTSGTNEQFF TGTGCCAGCAGTGCTCCGACTAGCGGAACGAATGAGCAGTTCTTC
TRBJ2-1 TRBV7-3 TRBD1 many CASSLKGTGAFFYEQFF TGTGCCAGCAGCTTAAAAGGGACAGGGGCCTTCTTCTATGAGCAGTTCTTC
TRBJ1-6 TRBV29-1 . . CSVEEDRVLYNSPLHF TGCAGCGTTGAGGAAGACCGGGTTCTCTATAATTCACCCCTCCACTTT
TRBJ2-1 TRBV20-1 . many CSASTTGRSGNEQFF TGCAGTGCTAGCACCACAGGAAGGTCGGGTAATGAGCAGTTCTTC
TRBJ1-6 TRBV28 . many CASSPISGRDYNSPLHF TGTGCCAGCAGTCCCATATCGGGGAGGGACTATAATTCACCCCTCCACTTT
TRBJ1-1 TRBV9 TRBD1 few CASSQGGLGEAFF TGTGCCAGCAGCCAGGGGGGTCTGGGTGAAGCTTTCTTT
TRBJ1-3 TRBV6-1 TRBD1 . CASSRTGDHGNTIYF TGTGCCAGCAGTAGGACAGGGGACCACGGAAACACCATATATTTT
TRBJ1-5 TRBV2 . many CASSQGTGQPQHF TGTGCCAGCAGCCAAGGGACCGGTCAGCCCCAGCATTTT
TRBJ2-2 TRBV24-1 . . CATSDFVGVALAGELFF TGTGCCACCAGTGATTTCGTGGGAGTCGCATTAGCCGGGGAGCTGTTTTTT
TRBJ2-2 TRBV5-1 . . CASSSGHMNTGELFF TGCGCCAGCAGTTCGGGACATATGAACACCGGGGAGCTGTTTTTT
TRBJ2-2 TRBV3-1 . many CASSQGLVAGELFF TGTGCCAGCAGCCAAGGCCTGGTCGCCGGGGAGCTGTTTTTT
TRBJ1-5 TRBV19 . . CASRMGSGPQHF TGTGCCAGTAGAATGGGGAGTGGGCCCCAGCATTTT
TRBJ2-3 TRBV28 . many CASSSSGASSTDTQYF TGTGCCAGCAGTTCCTCAGGAGCGTCTAGCACAGATACGCAGTATTTT
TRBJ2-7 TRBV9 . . CASSVGGVASDEQYF TGTGCCAGCAGCGTAGGAGGGGTAGCTAGCGACGAGCAGTACTTC
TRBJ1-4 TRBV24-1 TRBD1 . CATSDSGQGDEKLFF TGTGCCACCAGTGATTCGGGACAGGGGGATGAAAAACTGTTTTTT